The clone carrying this T cell receptor beta chain was seen just once. In the original processing: Reference gene primer amplification gave nucleated cell count estimates. Assay: immunoSEQ multiplex PCR; the TCRdb copy retains only in-frame clones and omits some. V and J calls and clone size are as listed in that table; D and trimming were resolved from the DNA. The data contain 220,000 or so clones, 84% of them singletons. This record comes from a study of blood T cell repertoires in COVID-19. On the study more broadly: Some COVID-19 samples were acute and others convalescent; all came from the United States, Italy and Spain. PBMCs, B-cell-depleted T cells, or T cells provided the cDNA or gDNA that made up the material.

The V and J ends lost 2 bases and 7 bases respectively, with 15 bases between them. Germline-derived CDR1 and CDR2 are LNHDA and SQIVND (reference sequence). The CDR3 totals 14 residues. This clonotype originated in a woman aged 60 to 75 who had recovered from COVID-19. The rearrangement links TRBV19 to TRBJ2-7; possible D gene TRBD1, 6 bases. Sequencing was performed on peripheral blood. The CDR3 DNA is TGTGCCAGTAGTATATCCGGGGACATGGAAGAGCAGTACTTC. Translation: CASSISGDMEEQYF. The complete variable domain, with remaining parts taken from reference TRBV19 and TRBJ2-7, reads DGGITQSPKYLFRKEGQNVTLSCEQNLNHDAMYWYRQDPGQGLRLIYYSQIVNDFQKGDIAEGYSVSREKKESFPLTVTSAQKNPTAFYLCASSISGDMEEQYFGPGTRLTVT.